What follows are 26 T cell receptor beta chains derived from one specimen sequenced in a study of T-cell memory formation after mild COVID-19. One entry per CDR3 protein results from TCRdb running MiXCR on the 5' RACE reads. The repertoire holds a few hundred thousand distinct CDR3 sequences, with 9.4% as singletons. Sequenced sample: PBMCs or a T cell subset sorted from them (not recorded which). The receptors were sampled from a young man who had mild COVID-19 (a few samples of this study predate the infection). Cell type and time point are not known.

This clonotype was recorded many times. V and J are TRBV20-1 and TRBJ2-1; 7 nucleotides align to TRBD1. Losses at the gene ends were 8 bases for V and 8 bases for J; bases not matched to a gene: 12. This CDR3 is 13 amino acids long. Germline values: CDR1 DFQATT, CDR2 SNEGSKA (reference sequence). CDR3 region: CSSPDRVGDEQFF. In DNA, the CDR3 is TGCAGTTCGCCTGACAGGGTAGGCGATGAGCAGTTCTTC.

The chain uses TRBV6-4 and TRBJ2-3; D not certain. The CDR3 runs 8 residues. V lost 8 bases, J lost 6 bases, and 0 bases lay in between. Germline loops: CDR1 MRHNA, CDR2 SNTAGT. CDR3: CASDTQYF. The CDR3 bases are TGTGCCAGCGATACGCAGTATTTT.

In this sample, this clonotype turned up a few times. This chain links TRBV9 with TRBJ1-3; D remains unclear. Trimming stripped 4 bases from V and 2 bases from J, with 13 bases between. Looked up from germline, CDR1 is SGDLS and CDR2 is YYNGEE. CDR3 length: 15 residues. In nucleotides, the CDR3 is TGTGCCAGCAGCCGGACGGGGAAAACTGGAAACACCATATATTTT. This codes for CASSRTGKTGNTIYF.

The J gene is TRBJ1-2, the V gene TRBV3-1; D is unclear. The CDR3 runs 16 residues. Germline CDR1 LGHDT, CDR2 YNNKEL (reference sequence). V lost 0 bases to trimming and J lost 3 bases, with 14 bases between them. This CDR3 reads CASSQDGAVAYYGYTF. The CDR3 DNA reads TGTGCCAGCAGCCAAGATGGAGCCGTAGCTTACTATGGCTACACCTTC.

The CDR3 DNA follows: TGTGCCAGCAGGGCAGGGGGTGACACAGATACGCAGTATTTT. This codes for CASRAGGDTDTQYF. This chain connects TRBV5-4 to TRBJ2-3, with TRBD1 matching 7 bases. The CDR3 runs 14 residues. CDR1 is SGHNT, CDR2 YYREEE, per germline (reference sequence). J lost 2 bases, V lost 5 bases, and 5 bases had no gene match.

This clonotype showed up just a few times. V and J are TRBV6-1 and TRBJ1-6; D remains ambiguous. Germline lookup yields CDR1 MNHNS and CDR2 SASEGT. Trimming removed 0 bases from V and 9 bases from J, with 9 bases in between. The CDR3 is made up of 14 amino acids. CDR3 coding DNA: TGTGCCAGCAGTGAAGCAGGGATAGGTTCACCCCTCCACTTT. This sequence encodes CASSEAGIGSPLHF.

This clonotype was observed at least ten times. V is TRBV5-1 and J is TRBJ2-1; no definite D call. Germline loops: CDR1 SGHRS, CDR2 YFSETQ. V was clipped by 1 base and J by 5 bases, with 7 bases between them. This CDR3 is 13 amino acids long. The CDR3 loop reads CASSLNADNEQFF. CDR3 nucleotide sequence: TGCGCCAGCAGCTTGAACGCAGACAATGAGCAGTTCTTC.

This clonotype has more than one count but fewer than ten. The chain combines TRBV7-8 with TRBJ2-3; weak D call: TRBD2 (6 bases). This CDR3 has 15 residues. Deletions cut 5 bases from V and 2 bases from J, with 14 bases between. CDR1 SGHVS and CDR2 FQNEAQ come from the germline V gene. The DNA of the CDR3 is TGTGCCAGCAGCCCCTGGGCGGGGAACACAGATACGCAGTATTTT. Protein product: CASSPWAGNTDTQYF.

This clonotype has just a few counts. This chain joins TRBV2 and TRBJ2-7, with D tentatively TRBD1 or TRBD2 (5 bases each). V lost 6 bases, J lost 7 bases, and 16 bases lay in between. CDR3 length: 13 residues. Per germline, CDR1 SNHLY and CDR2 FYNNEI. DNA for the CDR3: TGTGCCAGCAGCCCCCTACCTGAGGGGGAGCAGTACGTC. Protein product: CASSPLPEGEQYV.

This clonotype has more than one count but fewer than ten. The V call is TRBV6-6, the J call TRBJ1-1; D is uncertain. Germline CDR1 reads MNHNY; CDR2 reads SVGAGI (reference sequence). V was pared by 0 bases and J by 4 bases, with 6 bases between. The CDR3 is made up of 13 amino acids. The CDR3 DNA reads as TGTGCCAGCAGTTACTCACAGATCACTGAAGCTTTCTTT. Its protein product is CASSYSQITEAFF.

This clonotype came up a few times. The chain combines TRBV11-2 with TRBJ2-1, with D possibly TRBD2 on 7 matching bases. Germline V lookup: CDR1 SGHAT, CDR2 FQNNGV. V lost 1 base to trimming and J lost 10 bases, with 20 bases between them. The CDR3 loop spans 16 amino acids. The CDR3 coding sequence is TGTGCCAGCAGCTTAGTCGCGGGGGCCTTTTCCGAGGAGCAGTTCTTC. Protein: CASSLVAGAFSEEQFF.

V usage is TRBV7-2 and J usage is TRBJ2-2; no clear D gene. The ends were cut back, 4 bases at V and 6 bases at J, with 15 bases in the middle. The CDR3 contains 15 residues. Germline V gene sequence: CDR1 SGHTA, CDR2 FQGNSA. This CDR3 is CASSSGLPKAGELFF. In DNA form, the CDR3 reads TGTGCCAGCAGCTCCGGGCTCCCCAAGGCCGGGGAGCTGTTTTTT.

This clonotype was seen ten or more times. Here the CDR3 DNA reads TGTGCCAGCAGTGAAATAATCACTAGCGGGGGGGCGTACAATGAGCAGTTCTTC. Amino acid sequence: CASSEIITSGGAYNEQFF. The chain combines TRBV2 with TRBJ2-1; 13 bases match TRBD2. The CDR3 has 18 amino acids. The V and J ends lost 2 bases and 4 bases, in that order; junction bases with no gene match: 8. Looked up from germline, CDR1 is SNHLY and CDR2 is FYNNEI.

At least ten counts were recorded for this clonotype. DNA of the CDR3: TGTGCCAGCAGCGACTATGGGGGTACCTACAATGAGCAGTTCTTC. Encoded protein: CASSDYGGTYNEQFF. The chain links TRBV11-2 to TRBJ2-1, with D perhaps TRBD1 or TRBD2 (5 bases each). Trimming left V 5 bases short and J 2 bases short, with 13 bases between. The length of the CDR3 is 15 residues. Germline V gene data show CDR1 as SGHAT and CDR2 as FQNNGV.

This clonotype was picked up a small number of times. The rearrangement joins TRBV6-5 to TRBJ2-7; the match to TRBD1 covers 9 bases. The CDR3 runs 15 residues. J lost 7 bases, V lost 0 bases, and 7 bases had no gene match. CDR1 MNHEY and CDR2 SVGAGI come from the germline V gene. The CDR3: CASSYSTGGAGEQYF. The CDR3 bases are TGTGCCAGCAGTTACTCCACAGGGGGCGCGGGGGAGCAGTACTTC.

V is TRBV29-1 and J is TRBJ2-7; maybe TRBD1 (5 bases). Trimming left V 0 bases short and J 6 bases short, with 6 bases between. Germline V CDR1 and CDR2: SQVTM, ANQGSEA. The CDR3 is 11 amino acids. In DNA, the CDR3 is TGCAGCGTTGAAGATCAGGGCGAGCAGTACTTC. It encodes CSVEDQGEQYF.

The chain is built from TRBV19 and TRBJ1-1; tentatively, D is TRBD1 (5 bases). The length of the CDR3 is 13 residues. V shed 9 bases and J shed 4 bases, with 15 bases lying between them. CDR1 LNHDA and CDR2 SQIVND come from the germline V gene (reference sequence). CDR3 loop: CASKLGVFTEAFF. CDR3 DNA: TGTGCCAGCAAGCTGGGGGTCTTCACTGAAGCTTTCTTT. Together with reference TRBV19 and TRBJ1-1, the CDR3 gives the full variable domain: DGGITQSPKYLFRKEGQNVTLSCEQNLNHDAMYWYRQDPGQGLRLIYYSQIVNDFQKGDIAEGYSVSREKKESFPLTVTSAQKNPTAFYLCASKLGVFTEAFFGQGTRLTVV.

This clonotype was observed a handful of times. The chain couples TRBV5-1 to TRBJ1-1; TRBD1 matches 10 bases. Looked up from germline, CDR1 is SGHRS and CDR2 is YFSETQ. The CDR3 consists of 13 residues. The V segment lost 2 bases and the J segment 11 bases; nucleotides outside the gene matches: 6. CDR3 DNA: TGCGCCAGCAGCTTAGACAGGGGGCAAAAGGCTTTCTTT. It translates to CASSLDRGQKAFF.

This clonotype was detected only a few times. The CDR3 is CASSVTGNSPLHF. The CDR3 DNA is TGTGCCAGCAGCGTGACAGGAAATTCACCCCTCCACTTT. This chain links TRBV7-9 with TRBJ1-6, with a tentative D call TRBD1 (6 bases). CDR1 is SEHNR, CDR2 FQNEAQ, per germline (reference sequence). Trimming took 5 bases from V and 7 from J, leaving 9 bases between them. The CDR3 runs to 13 residues.

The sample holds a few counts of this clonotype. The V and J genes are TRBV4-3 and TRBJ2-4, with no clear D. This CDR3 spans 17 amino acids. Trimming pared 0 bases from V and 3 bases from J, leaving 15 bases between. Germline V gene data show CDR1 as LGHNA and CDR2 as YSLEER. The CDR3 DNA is TGCGCCAGCAGCCAAGAATTCTGGAACGGTGGCAAAAACATTCAGTACTTC. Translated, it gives CASSQEFWNGGKNIQYF.

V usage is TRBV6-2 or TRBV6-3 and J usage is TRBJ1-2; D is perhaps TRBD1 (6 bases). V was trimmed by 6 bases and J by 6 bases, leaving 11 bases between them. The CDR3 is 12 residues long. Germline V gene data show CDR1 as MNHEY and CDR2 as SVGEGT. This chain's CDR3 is CASSVGTHGYTF. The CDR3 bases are TGTGCCAGCAGCGTCGGGACACATGGCTACACCTTC.

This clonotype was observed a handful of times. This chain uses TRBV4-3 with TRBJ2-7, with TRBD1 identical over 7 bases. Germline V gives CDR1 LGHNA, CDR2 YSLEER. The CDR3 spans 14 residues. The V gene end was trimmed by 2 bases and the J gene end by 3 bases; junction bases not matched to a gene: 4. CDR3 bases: TGCGCCAGCAGCCAACTGGGACAGCACTACGAGCAGTACTTC. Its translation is CASSQLGQHYEQYF.

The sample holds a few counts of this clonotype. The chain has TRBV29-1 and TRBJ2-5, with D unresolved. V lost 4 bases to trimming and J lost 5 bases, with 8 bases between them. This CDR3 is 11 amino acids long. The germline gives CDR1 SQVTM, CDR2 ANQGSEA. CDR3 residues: CSVVDQETQYF. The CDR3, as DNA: TGCAGCGTTGTTGATCAGGAGACCCAGTACTTC.

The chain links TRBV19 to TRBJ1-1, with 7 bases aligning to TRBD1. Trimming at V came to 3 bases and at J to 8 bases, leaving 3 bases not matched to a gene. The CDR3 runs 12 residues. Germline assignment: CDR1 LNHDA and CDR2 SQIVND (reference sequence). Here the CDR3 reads CASSMTGSEAFF. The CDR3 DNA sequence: TGTGCCAGTAGTATGACAGGGTCGGAAGCTTTCTTT.

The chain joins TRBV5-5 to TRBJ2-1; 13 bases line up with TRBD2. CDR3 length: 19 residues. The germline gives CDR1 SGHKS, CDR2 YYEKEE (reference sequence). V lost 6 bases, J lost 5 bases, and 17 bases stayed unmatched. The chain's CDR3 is CASTLTSGGLYLGDNEQFF. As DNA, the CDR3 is TGTGCCAGCACACTGACTAGCGGGGGGCTTTACCTGGGTGACAATGAGCAGTTCTTC.

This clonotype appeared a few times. The CDR3 spells CASSLSRTGAAFF. CDR3 nucleotide sequence: TGTGCCAGCAGCTTATCCCGGACAGGGGCGGCTTTCTTT. The chain uses TRBV7-9 and TRBJ1-1, with 9 bases matching TRBD1. The CDR3 has 13 amino acids. V shed 2 bases and J 11 bases; nucleotides not matched to a gene: 6. Germline loops: CDR1 SEHNR, CDR2 FQNEAQ (reference sequence).